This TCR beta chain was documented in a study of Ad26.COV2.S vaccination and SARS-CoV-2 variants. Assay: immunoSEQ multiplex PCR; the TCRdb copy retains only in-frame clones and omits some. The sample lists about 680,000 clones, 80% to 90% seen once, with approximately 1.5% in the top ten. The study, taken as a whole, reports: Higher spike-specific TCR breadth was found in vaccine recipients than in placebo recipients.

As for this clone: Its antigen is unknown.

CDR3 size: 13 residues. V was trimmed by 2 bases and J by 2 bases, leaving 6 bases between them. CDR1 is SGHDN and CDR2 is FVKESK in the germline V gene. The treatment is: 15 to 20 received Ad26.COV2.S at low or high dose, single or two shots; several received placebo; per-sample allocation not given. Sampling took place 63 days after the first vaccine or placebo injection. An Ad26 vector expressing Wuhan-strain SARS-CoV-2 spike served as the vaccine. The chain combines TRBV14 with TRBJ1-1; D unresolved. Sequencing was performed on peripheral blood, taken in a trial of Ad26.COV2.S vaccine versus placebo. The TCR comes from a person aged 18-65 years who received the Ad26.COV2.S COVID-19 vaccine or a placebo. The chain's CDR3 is CASSQLFNTEAFF. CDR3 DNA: TGTGCCAGCAGCCAATTGTTTAACACTGAAGCTTTCTTT.